The 28 T cell receptor beta chains below were found in one sample sequenced in a study of blood T cell repertoires in COVID-19. Measured with immunoSEQ multiplex PCR; TCRdb has only the in-frame clones, and not every one. The sample records 150,000 to 200,000 clones, roughly 93% being singletons. The sample taken for sequencing was peripheral blood. These receptors were obtained from a woman between 45 and 60 years old with acute or convalescent COVID-19.

V is TRBV2 and J is TRBJ1-1, with TRBD1 as a possible D gene (5 bases). The CDR3 is 14 amino acids. V was cut by 0 bases and J by 1 base, with 6 bases left in between. Looked up from germline, CDR1 is SNHLY and CDR2 is FYNNEI. The CDR3 reads CASSEARENTEAFF. CDR3 nucleotide sequence: TGTGCCAGCAGTGAAGCCAGGGAGAACACTGAAGCTTTCTTT.

This chain uses TRBV24-1 with TRBJ1-5; D unresolved. Per the germline V gene, CDR1 is KGHDR and CDR2 is SFDVKD. CDR3 length equals 13 residues. V gave up 6 bases and J gave up 6 bases, with 11 bases separating them. The CDR3 nucleotides read TGTGCCACCAGTTCCACGGGAAGTCAGCCCCAGCATTTT. It encodes CATSSTGSQPQHF.

The CDR3 loop reads CASSPGQGPYEQYF. CDR3 nucleotides: TGTGCCAGTAGTCCAGGACAGGGACCCTACGAGCAGTACTTC. This chain joins TRBV19 and TRBJ2-7, with 8 bases aligning to TRBD1. Germline V lookup: CDR1 LNHDA, CDR2 SQIVND (reference sequence). This CDR3 is 14 amino acids long. Trimming removed 5 bases from V and 2 bases from J; junction bases left unmatched: 5. Full variable domain (rest looked up from reference TRBV19 and TRBJ2-7): DGGITQSPKYLFRKEGQNVTLSCEQNLNHDAMYWYRQDPGQGLRLIYYSQIVNDFQKGDIAEGYSVSREKKESFPLTVTSAQKNPTAFYLCASSPGQGPYEQYFGPGTRLTVT.

The sample holds one count of this clone. This sequence joins TRBV5-8 and TRBJ1-6; a possible D gene is TRBD1 (5 bases). V was cut by 5 bases and J by 8 bases, with 17 bases left in between. Germline lookup yields CDR1 SGHTS and CDR2 YDEGEE. The CDR3 covers 15 residues. In nucleotides, the CDR3 is TGTGCCAGCAGTAGGGTACAGGTATCAGATTCACCCCTCCACTTT. Its translation is CASSRVQVSDSPLHF.

This chain joins TRBV28 and TRBJ1-1, with D possibly matching TRBD1 (5 bases). Trimming took 4 bases from V and 2 from J, leaving 14 bases between them. The CDR3 loop spans 15 amino acids. Germline V lookup: CDR1 MDHEN, CDR2 SYDVKM. DNA for the CDR3: TGTGCCAGCAGTTCCCCCCGGGACTTAAACACTGAAGCTTTCTTT. It codes for CASSSPRDLNTEAFF. Full variable domain (missing parts from reference TRBV28 and TRBJ1-1): DVKVTQSSRYLVKRTGEKVFLECVQDMDHENMFWYRQDPGLGLRLIYFSYDVKMKEKGDIPEGYSVSREKKERFSLILESASTNQTSMYLCASSSPRDLNTEAFFGQGTRLTVV.

This chain joins TRBV27 and TRBJ1-2; 9 bases map to TRBD1. Germline trimming cut 5 bases from V and 6 bases from J; bases unmatched to any gene: 10. This CDR3 comprises 15 residues. Per the germline V gene, CDR1 is MNHEY and CDR2 is SMNVEV (reference sequence). The chain's CDR3 is CASSLRDREENGYTF. DNA for the CDR3: TGTGCCAGCAGTCTCAGGGACAGGGAAGAAAATGGCTACACCTTC.

The sample holds one count of this clone. The chain links TRBV24-1 to TRBJ1-6; D is unresolved. Trimming cost V 7 bases and J 6 bases, with 12 bases left between them. This CDR3 region has 14 residues. Per germline, CDR1 KGHDR and CDR2 SFDVKD. The CDR3 spells CATRGSGINSPLHF. DNA of the CDR3: TGTGCCACCAGGGGGTCGGGAATTAATTCACCCCTCCACTTT.

This clone came up a few times. The chain has TRBV6-6 and TRBJ1-1; 8 bases fit TRBD1. The ends lost 4 bases at V and 0 bases at J; junction bases unmatched: 4. This CDR3 is built from 15 residues. The germline V gene has CDR1 MNHNY and CDR2 SVGAGI (reference sequence). The CDR3: CASSFSDRVNTEAFF. Written as DNA, the CDR3 is TGTGCCAGCAGTTTTTCGGACAGGGTGAACACTGAAGCTTTCTTT.

This clone showed up just a few times. The rearrangement uses TRBV7-6 and TRBJ1-4; the D gene is possibly TRBD1 (5 bases). V was trimmed by 4 bases and J by 2 bases, leaving 29 bases between them. Germline CDR1 is SGHVS and CDR2 is FNYEAQ. The CDR3 contains 21 residues. In nucleotides, the CDR3 is TGTGCCAGCAGCTCACGGGCCCGGACGGTCAGGGTTGGTACCACTAATGAAAAACTGTTTTTT. This gives the protein CASSSRARTVRVGTTNEKLFF.

V usage is TRBV10-3 and J usage is TRBJ1-5; D is ambiguous. The CDR3 sequence is 13 residues long. Trimming shortened V by 0 bases and J by 7 bases, and 7 bases separated the two germline ends. CDR1 is ENHRY, CDR2 SYGVKD, per germline. This chain's CDR3 is CAISESWEQPQHF. CDR3 DNA sequence: TGTGCCATCAGTGAGTCCTGGGAGCAGCCCCAGCATTTT.

The chain has TRBV19 and TRBJ1-4; D is ambiguous. Germline V gene lookup returns CDR1 LNHDA and CDR2 SQIVND (reference sequence). Trimming took off 6 bases at V and 4 bases at J, with 12 bases between the two ends. This CDR3 region has 14 residues. The CDR3 region has the DNA TGTGCCAGTAGGGCTCTCAATTATAATGAAAAACTGTTTTTT. It encodes CASRALNYNEKLFF.

This rearrangement joins TRBV21-1 to TRBJ2-2; TRBD1 is the table's D call and was not checked against the DNA. TRBV21-1 is recorded as a pseudogene. The CDR3 has 14 residues. The CDR3 DNA sequence: TGTGCCGGAGAGACAGGGGGGTCGATCGGGGAGCTGTTTTTT. As protein: CAGETGGSIGELFF.

The rearrangement links TRBV6-5 to TRBJ2-7, with D tentatively TRBD2 (5 bases). The CDR3 contains 12 residues. V shed 8 bases and J shed 9 bases, with 17 bases lying between them. Germline CDR1 MNHEY, CDR2 SVGAGI. The CDR3 DNA is TGTGCCAGCTGGACTCCCCCTACGAGGCAGTACTTC. It codes for CASWTPPTRQYF.

This chain joins TRBV10-1 and TRBJ1-1, with 12 bases aligning to TRBD1. Trimming removed 7 bases from V and 4 bases from J; junction bases left unmatched: 7. Germline V gene data show CDR1 as WNHNN and CDR2 as SYGVQD (reference sequence). This CDR3 has 15 residues. CDR3 in DNA: TGCGCCAGCATGGCCGGGACAGGGGGCTCCACTGAAGCTTTCTTT. Translated, it gives CASMAGTGGSTEAFF.

The chain uses TRBV10-2 and TRBJ1-3; tentatively, D is TRBD1 (6 bases). V lost 1 base to trimming and J lost 0 bases, with 10 bases between them. Per germline, CDR1 WSHSY and CDR2 SAAADI. The length of the CDR3 is 16 residues. CDR3 sequence (DNA): TGCGCCAGCAGTGAGTACGGGGGGCACTCTGGAAACACCATATATTTT. Its translation is CASSEYGGHSGNTIYF.

The gene calls are TRBV5-8 and TRBJ2-5; 8 bases map to TRBD1. J lost 1 base, V lost 4 bases, and 3 bases had no gene match. The CDR3 spans 14 residues. Germline CDR1 and CDR2: SGHTS and YDEGEE. The CDR3: CASSPGQVQETQYF. CDR3 nucleotide sequence: TGTGCCAGCAGCCCGGGACAGGTCCAAGAGACCCAGTACTTC.

The chain employs TRBV7-2 and TRBJ2-2; 7 bases align to TRBD2. V lost 5 bases to trimming and J lost 3 bases; unmatched junction nucleotides: 6. CDR1 and CDR2 (germline): SGHTA, FQGNSA. The CDR3 contains 15 residues. The CDR3 protein is CASSQGRADTGELFF. DNA of the CDR3: TGTGCCAGCAGCCAAGGGAGGGCCGACACCGGGGAGCTGTTTTTT.

The chain recombines TRBV7-8 with TRBJ2-1; D is ambiguous. Per germline, CDR1 SGHVS and CDR2 FQNEAQ. V lost 5 bases and J 4 bases, leaving 12 bases between the germline ends. This CDR3 has 14 residues. CDR3 loop: CASSQDLGYNEQFF. Here the CDR3 DNA reads TGTGCCAGCAGCCAAGATCTCGGGTACAATGAGCAGTTCTTC.

V and J are TRBV5-6 and TRBJ1-2; D uncertain. Trimming pared 2 bases from V and 4 bases from J, leaving 12 bases between. This CDR3 has 14 residues. In germline, CDR1 is SGHDT, CDR2 YYEEEE. CDR3 coding DNA: TGTGCCAGCAGCTTACTTCGGGAAACCTATGGCTACACCTTC. It encodes CASSLLRETYGYTF.

The gene calls are TRBV11-3 and TRBJ2-1, with 9 bases identical to TRBD1. Germline CDR1 reads SGHNT; CDR2 reads YENEEA. The junction had 9 bases not matched to a gene; V was cut back by 5 bases and J by 10 bases. This CDR3 is 14 amino acids long. CDR3 loop: CASSTLGQGTEQFF. CDR3 bases: TGTGCCAGCAGCACACTAGGACAGGGGACGGAGCAGTTCTTC.

This clone appeared a single time. The chain joins TRBV6-2 or TRBV6-3 to TRBJ1-5, with 8 nucleotides matching TRBD1. The length of the CDR3 is 15 residues. V lost 2 bases and J lost 7; bases outside the gene matches: 7. CDR1 MNHEY and CDR2 SVGEGT come from the germline V gene. CDR3 sequence reads: CASSYGDRSGQPQHF. The CDR3, as DNA: TGTGCCAGCAGTTACGGGGACAGGAGTGGACAGCCCCAGCATTTT.

This CDR3 is CASSSGQPQHF. In DNA form, the CDR3 reads TGTGCCAGCAGTTCGGGGCAGCCCCAGCATTTT. The gene calls are TRBV6-2 or TRBV6-3 and TRBJ1-5, with D uncertain. In germline, CDR1 is MNHEY, CDR2 SVGEGT. The CDR3 has 11 residues. The germline V and J ends were trimmed by 4 bases and 7 bases, with 5 bases remaining between them.

The V call is TRBV25-1, the J call TRBJ2-3, with 7 bases that match TRBD1. CDR3 length: 15 residues. From germline, CDR1 is MGHDK and CDR2 SYGVNS. V dropped 3 bases and J dropped 5; count of bases not matched to a gene: 8. CDR3 residues: CASSDRDRERDTQYF. The CDR3 DNA reads as TGTGCCAGCAGTGACAGAGACAGGGAGAGAGATACGCAGTATTTT.

This rearrangement joins TRBV3-1 (or the pseudogene TRBV3-2) to TRBJ2-6; 7 bases map to TRBD2. CDR3 length equals 17 residues. Germline CDR1 is LGHDT and CDR2 is YNNKEL (reference sequence). Trimming cost V 4 bases and J 2 bases; bases outside gene matches: 8. The CDR3 loop is CASSLLGTKAGANVLTF. The CDR3 DNA reads TGTGCCAGCAGCCTCTTAGGGACTAAGGCTGGGGCCAACGTCCTGACTTTC.

The CDR3 DNA reads as TGCAGCGTTGACAGGGGGCACACCGGGGAGCTGTTTTTT. Translating gives CSVDRGHTGELFF. V is TRBV29-1 and J is TRBJ2-2; 8 nucleotides agree with TRBD1. The CDR3 length is 13 residues. Germline V gives CDR1 SQVTM, CDR2 ANQGSEA. V was pared by 3 bases and J by 3 bases, with 0 bases of the junction left unmatched.

The J gene is TRBJ2-2, the V gene TRBV11-2, with TRBD2 identical over 11 bases. Per the germline V gene, CDR1 is SGHAT and CDR2 is FQNNGV. The V segment lost 4 bases and the J segment 4 bases; nucleotides outside the gene matches: 5. The length of the CDR3 is 16 residues. This chain's CDR3 is CASSSRLAGITGELFF. CDR3 coding DNA: TGTGCCAGCAGCTCCAGACTAGCGGGGATCACCGGGGAGCTGTTTTTT.

CDR3 in DNA: TGTGCCAGCAGCGATCTTACAGGGGCTACGGGCACTGAAGCTTTCTTT. Protein product: CASSDLTGATGTEAFF. The rearrangement links TRBV7-9 to TRBJ1-1; TRBD1 matches at 7 bases. J gave up 4 bases and V 5 bases, and 13 bases lay outside the gene matches. CDR1 SEHNR and CDR2 FQNEAQ come from the germline V gene (reference sequence). CDR3 length: 16 residues.

This chain uses TRBV2 with TRBJ2-7, with 7 bases that match TRBD1. Per the germline V gene, CDR1 is SNHLY and CDR2 is FYNNEI. The CDR3 contains 14 residues. After removal of 7 bases from V and 4 bases from J, the junction contained 10 bases not matched to a gene. CDR3 sequence reads: CASNGRDRDYEQYF. The CDR3 DNA reads as TGTGCCAGCAATGGCCGGGACAGAGATTACGAGCAGTACTTC.